One sample yielded the 31 T cell receptor beta chains listed below, sequenced in a study of CD4 T cells in relation to SARS-CoV-2 and coronaviruses. Data came from immunoSEQ multiplex PCR; TCRdb stores just in-frame clones and leaves some out. The sample consists of approximately 27,000 clones, 75% of them appearing once. Their recognized antigens are unknown. Before the COVID-19 pandemic, during about 2010-2018, CD4+ T cells were taken from unexposed donors. The cells were cultured for about ten days before CD4+ T cells were isolated. The sequenced sample consisted of CD4+ T cells from PBMCs, cultured in vitro. Receptors originate from a human donor in good health.

The gene calls are TRBV6-5 and TRBJ1-6, with unresolved D. From germline, CDR1 is MNHEY and CDR2 SVGAGI. V was clipped by 0 bases and J by 9 bases, with 12 bases between them. The CDR3 is made up of 15 amino acids. DNA for the CDR3: TGTGCCAGCAGTTACTCAGAGGGAATTGGTTCACCCCTCCACTTT. Amino acids: CASSYSEGIGSPLHF.

The rearrangement joins TRBV5-1 to TRBJ1-2, with 10 bases matching TRBD1. Germline V gene data show CDR1 as SGHRS and CDR2 as YFSETQ. The CDR3 spans 15 residues. The junction had 10 bases not matched to a gene; V was cut back by 7 bases and J by 4 bases. DNA of the CDR3: TGCGCCAGCGGATTACCGGGACAGGGGACCTATGGCTACACCTTC. This encodes CASGLPGQGTYGYTF. The whole variable domain, remainder taken from reference TRBV5-1 and TRBJ1-2, is KAGVTQTPRYLIKTRGQQVTLSCSPISGHRSVSWYQQTPGQGLQFLFEYFSETQRNKGNFPGRFSGRQFSNSRSEMNVSTLELGDSALYLCASGLPGQGTYGYTFGSGTRLTVV.

This rearrangement joins TRBV27 to TRBJ1-5; D is ambiguous. Trimming stripped 5 bases from V and 2 bases from J, with 13 bases between. This CDR3 region has 15 residues. Germline CDR1 reads MNHEY; CDR2 reads SMNVEV (reference sequence). The CDR3 loop reads CASSLQWSGNQPQHF. CDR3 in DNA: TGTGCCAGCAGTCTTCAATGGTCTGGCAATCAGCCCCAGCATTTT.

The chain links TRBV2 to TRBJ1-1; tentative D call: TRBD1 (6 bases). In germline, CDR1 is SNHLY, CDR2 FYNNEI. The CDR3 totals 12 residues. Deletions cut 6 bases from V and 11 bases from J, with 16 bases between. The CDR3 DNA is TGTGCCAGCAGGGTACCGGGACAAAAGGCTTTCTTT. It yields the protein CASRVPGQKAFF.

By frequency in the sample, this clone is large (0.1 to 1%). The CDR3 DNA is TGCAGCGTTGGTCTCGGCCTGGACTATGGCTACACCTTC. This sequence encodes CSVGLGLDYGYTF. The rearrangement uses TRBV29-1 and TRBJ1-2; D not resolved. Germline CDR1 and CDR2: SQVTM and ANQGSEA. The CDR3 is 13 residues long. Trimming took 4 bases from V and 3 from J, leaving 12 bases between them.

The CDR3 protein is CASSLGTGDQPQHF. In DNA, the CDR3 is TGCGCCAGCAGCTTGGGGACAGGTGATCAGCCCCAGCATTTT. The chain uses TRBV5-1 and TRBJ1-5; 7 bases match TRBD1. With V trimmed by 0 bases and J by 5 bases, 2 bases remained unmatched. The germline gives CDR1 SGHRS, CDR2 YFSETQ. The CDR3 has 14 amino acids.

J is TRBJ1-2 and V is TRBV6-5, with D unclear. Germline CDR1 is MNHEY and CDR2 is SVGAGI. This CDR3 spans 13 amino acids. V gave up 7 bases and J gave up 5 bases, with 14 bases separating them. In DNA, the CDR3 is TGTGCCAGCACCCCCGGCAAGCTATATGGCTACACCTTC. This sequence encodes CASTPGKLYGYTF.

This chain links TRBV27 with TRBJ1-5; maybe TRBD1 (6 bases). The V gene lost 3 bases and the J gene lost 7 bases, with 16 bases spanning the gap. Germline loops: CDR1 MNHEY, CDR2 SMNVEV (reference sequence). This CDR3 contains 15 residues. CDR3 amino acids: CASSLSMGGRQPQHF. The CDR3 region has the DNA TGTGCCAGCAGTTTGAGTATGGGGGGGCGGCAGCCCCAGCATTTT.

The chain combines TRBV6-6 with TRBJ2-7; D is undetermined. The CDR3 is 14 amino acids. Germline CDR1 and CDR2: MNHNY and SVGAGI (reference sequence). V lost 2 bases to trimming and J lost 4 bases, with 12 bases between them. The CDR3 nucleotides read TGTGCCAGCAGTTACCCCGGTTTTAGTTACGAGCAGTACTTC. Its translation is CASSYPGFSYEQYF.

The chain carries TRBV7-3 and TRBJ2-2; possible D gene TRBD2, 6 bases. The CDR3 extends over 14 amino acids. Deletions cut 5 bases from V and 5 bases from J, with 12 bases between. Germline loops: CDR1 SGHTA, CDR2 FQGTGA. The CDR3 nucleotides read TGTGCCAGCAGCATGACTAGAGAGACCGGGGAGCTGTTTTTT. It encodes CASSMTRETGELFF.

CDR3 nucleotides: TGTGCCAGTTCCCGGCAGGGGAACGCTGAGCAGTTCTTC. This sequence encodes CASSRQGNAEQFF. V gene TRBV12-3 or TRBV12-4 combines with J gene TRBJ2-1, with TRBD1 as a possible D gene (6 bases). The CDR3 sequence is 13 residues long. Trimming pared 9 bases from V and 9 bases from J, leaving 18 bases between.

This clone was detected once. V and J are TRBV5-1 and TRBJ1-1, with no clear D. The CDR3 runs to 13 residues. CDR1 and CDR2 from the germline V gene are SGHRS and YFSETQ. With 6 bases removed from V and 1 base from J, the gap between germline ends came to 10 bases. The chain's CDR3 is CASTWNGNTEAFF. For the CDR3, the DNA is TGCGCCAGCACCTGGAATGGGAACACTGAAGCTTTCTTT. Together with reference TRBV5-1 and TRBJ1-1, the CDR3 gives the full variable domain: KAGVTQTPRYLIKTRGQQVTLSCSPISGHRSVSWYQQTPGQGLQFLFEYFSETQRNKGNFPGRFSGRQFSNSRSEMNVSTLELGDSALYLCASTWNGNTEAFFGQGTRLTVV.

This rearrangement joins TRBV6-1 to TRBJ2-3; 11 bases agree with TRBD1. CDR3 length: 18 amino acids. The V and J ends lost 2 bases and 1 base, in that order; junction bases with no gene match: 8. Germline V gene sequence: CDR1 MNHNS, CDR2 SASEGT. The CDR3 region is CASSEPGQGVWGTDTQYF. CDR3 bases: TGTGCCAGCAGTGAACCGGGACAGGGGGTATGGGGCACAGATACGCAGTATTTT.

The chain combines TRBV6-5 with TRBJ1-2, with no clear D. With 5 bases removed from V and 1 base from J, the gap between germline ends came to 11 bases. The CDR3 spans 14 residues. Germline values: CDR1 MNHEY, CDR2 SVGAGI. The CDR3 spells CASSTRTFNYGYTF. CDR3 nucleotides: TGTGCCAGCAGTACCAGGACCTTTAACTATGGCTACACCTTC.

This clone is a singleton in its sample. The chain employs TRBV19 and TRBJ2-3; 15 bases are a match to TRBD2. The CDR3 is made up of 16 amino acids. Germline CDR1 LNHDA, CDR2 SQIVND (reference sequence). The V and J ends lost 6 bases and 1 base, in that order; junction bases with no gene match: 2. The CDR3 here is CASRGLAGGRTDTQYF. The CDR3 region has the DNA TGTGCCAGTAGGGGACTAGCGGGGGGCCGCACAGATACGCAGTATTTT.

CDR3 sequence: CASSYGSRSYEQYF. The CDR3, as DNA: TGTGCCAGCAGTTACGGGAGTAGGTCCTACGAGCAGTACTTC. The V and J genes are TRBV6-5 and TRBJ2-7; TRBD2 might be the D (5 bases). CDR1 is MNHEY and CDR2 is SVGAGI in the germline V gene. V was trimmed by 2 bases and J by 1 base, leaving 9 bases between them. The CDR3 is 14 residues long.

The chain uses TRBV7-2 and TRBJ1-6; D unclear. Germline V lookup: CDR1 SGHTA, CDR2 FQGNSA. The germline V and J ends were trimmed by 0 bases and 7 bases, with 7 bases remaining between them. The CDR3 runs 14 residues. CDR3: CASSLAHRNSPLHF. Here the CDR3 DNA reads TGTGCCAGCAGCTTAGCCCACCGGAATTCACCCCTCCACTTT.

V gene TRBV7-2 combines with J gene TRBJ2-1, with 14 bases lining up with TRBD2. After removal of 3 bases from V and 7 bases from J, the junction contained 5 bases not matched to a gene. Per germline, CDR1 SGHTA and CDR2 FQGNSA. This CDR3 comprises 16 residues. In nucleotides, the CDR3 is TGTGCCAGCAGCTTTCCGGGACTAGCGGGGGAAAATGAGCAGTTCTTC. Its protein is CASSFPGLAGENEQFF.

This chain joins TRBV5-1 and TRBJ1-2, with 8 bases aligning to TRBD1. The CDR3 is 15 residues long. V shed 0 bases and J 0 bases; nucleotides not matched to a gene: 1. Germline V gene sequence: CDR1 SGHRS, CDR2 YFSETQ. The CDR3, as DNA: TGCGCCAGCAGCTTGGCGGGACAGGCTAACTATGGCTACACCTTC. The encoded protein is CASSLAGQANYGYTF.

The chain links TRBV4-3 to TRBJ1-1; possible D gene TRBD1, 6 bases. The V and J ends lost 1 base and 0 bases respectively, with 12 bases between them. Germline V gene data show CDR1 as LGHNA and CDR2 as YSLEER. This CDR3 is built from 16 residues. In DNA, the CDR3 is TGCGCCAGCAGCCAAGCGGCCGACAGGTTGAACACTGAAGCTTTCTTT. Residues: CASSQAADRLNTEAFF.

The chain has TRBV7-2 and TRBJ2-2; D is possibly TRBD2 (7 bases). Trimming took 4 bases from V and 5 from J, leaving 14 bases between them. Germline-derived CDR1 and CDR2 are SGHTA and FQGNSA. CDR3 length: 15 residues. The CDR3 loop is CASSWGGPGTGELFF. CDR3 nucleotides: TGTGCCAGCAGCTGGGGGGGCCCGGGGACCGGGGAGCTGTTTTTT.

This chain uses TRBV2 with TRBJ2-3, with TRBD2 matching 15 bases. Germline CDR1 and CDR2: SNHLY and FYNNEI. The CDR3 is 17 residues long. J was trimmed by 3 bases and V by 6 bases; bases with no gene match: 7. This CDR3 is CASRPGLAGGWTDTQYF. Written as DNA, the CDR3 is TGTGCCAGCAGACCAGGACTAGCGGGGGGGTGGACAGATACGCAGTATTTT.

The chain joins TRBV5-4 to TRBJ2-2, with D uncertain. The CDR3 loop spans 15 amino acids. Germline V CDR1 and CDR2: SGHNT, YYREEE (reference sequence). The V and J ends lost 6 bases and 3 bases respectively, with 15 bases between them. CDR3 sequence: CASKHMGLDTGELFF. CDR3 in DNA: TGTGCCAGCAAGCACATGGGATTAGACACCGGGGAGCTGTTTTTT.

J is TRBJ1-2 and V is TRBV7-2; tentatively, D is TRBD1 (6 bases). This CDR3 is 17 amino acids long. V gave up 5 bases and J gave up 0 bases, with 19 bases separating them. Germline CDR1 SGHTA, CDR2 FQGNSA. The CDR3 sequence: CASSATHRDKTNYGYTF. The CDR3 region has the DNA TGTGCCAGCAGCGCTACTCATCGGGACAAAACTAACTATGGCTACACCTTC.

The sample holds a few counts of this clone. The CDR3 nucleotides read TGCGCCAGCAGCGCAGACGGTAACTATGGCTACACCTTC. Its protein product is CASSADGNYGYTF. The J gene is TRBJ1-2, the V gene TRBV5-1; no clear D. Germline CDR1 reads SGHRS; CDR2 reads YFSETQ. The CDR3 sequence is 13 residues long. V was trimmed by 4 bases and J by 1 base, leaving 8 bases between them.

J is TRBJ1-1 and V is TRBV29-1; D may be TRBD1 (5 bases). The length of the CDR3 is 15 residues. The germline CDR1 and CDR2 sequences are SQVTM and ANQGSEA. The ends were cut back, 2 bases at V and 4 bases at J, with 17 bases in the middle. CDR3 bases: TGCAGCGTTGAACTCAGGGATGGAGGCGGCACTGAAGCTTTCTTT. Amino acid sequence: CSVELRDGGGTEAFF. The variable domain in full, completed from reference TRBV29-1 and TRBJ1-1, reads SAVISQKPSRDICQRGTSLTIQCQVDSQVTMMFWYRQQPGQSLTLIATANQGSEATYESGFVIDKFPISRPNLTFSTLTVSNMSPEDSSIYLCSVELRDGGGTEAFFGQGTRLTVV.

This clone was seen a handful of times. The V and J genes are TRBV19 and TRBJ2-1; 11 bases match TRBD2. Germline V lookup: CDR1 LNHDA, CDR2 SQIVND (reference sequence). V lost 6 bases and J lost 2; bases outside the gene matches: 6. CDR3 length: 16 residues. The CDR3, as DNA: TGTGCCAGTAGCCATAGCGGGGGGGAACCCTACAATGAGCAGTTCTTC. This gives the protein CASSHSGGEPYNEQFF.

The chain carries TRBV20-1 and TRBJ1-1; D remains ambiguous. The CDR3 contains 13 residues. Per germline, CDR1 DFQATT and CDR2 SNEGSKA (reference sequence). V lost 3 bases and J lost 4, with 12 bases in between. The CDR3 here is CSASSAATTEAFF. The CDR3 coding sequence is TGCAGTGCTAGTTCCGCAGCCACCACTGAAGCTTTCTTT.

The V call is TRBV6-6, the J call TRBJ1-3; 9 bases fit TRBD1. With V trimmed by 6 bases and J by 2 bases, 8 bases remained unmatched. The germline V gene encodes CDR1 MNHNY and CDR2 SVGAGI (reference sequence). The CDR3 runs 16 residues. The chain's CDR3 is CASRDHRDRAGNTIYF. The CDR3, as DNA: TGTGCCAGCAGGGATCACCGGGACAGGGCTGGAAACACCATATATTTT.

The V and J genes are TRBV4-1 and TRBJ2-7; 9 nucleotides match TRBD2. V lost 1 base and J lost 2; bases outside the gene matches: 9. This CDR3 contains 17 residues. CDR1 is MGHRA, CDR2 YSYEKL, per germline. The CDR3 sequence is CASSQVSAGGRTYEQYF. DNA of the CDR3: TGCGCCAGCAGCCAAGTATCGGCGGGAGGGCGGACCTACGAGCAGTACTTC.

V is TRBV5-1 and J is TRBJ2-7, with D possibly TRBD1 on 5 matching bases. Germline lookup yields CDR1 SGHRS and CDR2 YFSETQ. V was cut by 0 bases and J by 6 bases, with 13 bases left in between. CDR3 length equals 14 residues. The CDR3 loop is CASSLDFAGSEQYF. The CDR3 DNA reads TGCGCCAGCAGCTTGGATTTCGCAGGGTCCGAGCAGTACTTC.